This passage covers 2 T cell receptor beta chains from one sample sequenced in a study of shared clonotypes between healthy human individuals (dated by TCRdb to about 2020). The library relied on the immunoSEQ multiplex PCR assay. TCRdb's version of the immuneACCESS table is confined to in-frame rearrangements and falls short of the full clone set. An unresolved V gene accounts for under half of the shortfall where checked; the remainder is of unknown origin. The sample records approximately 500,000 clones, about 96% of which are singletons. Of the sample, about 0.057% falls within the top ten clones. The sequencing sample was made of naive CD4+ T cells sorted from blood. This specimen's cell subset or site label, interpreted: CD45RA+ positively selected. The source is a woman aged 25-40 years in good health.

The rearrangement links TRBV5-1 to TRBJ2-7; 7 bases match TRBD1. Germline loops: CDR1 SGHRS, CDR2 YFSETQ. After removal of 0 bases from V and 2 bases from J, the junction contained 2 bases not matched to a gene. The CDR3 totals 14 residues. The CDR3 here is CASSLGTGTYEQYF. DNA for the CDR3: TGCGCCAGCAGCTTGGGGACAGGAACCTACGAGCAGTACTTC. Together with reference TRBV5-1 and TRBJ2-7, the CDR3 gives the full variable domain: KAGVTQTPRYLIKTRGQQVTLSCSPISGHRSVSWYQQTPGQGLQFLFEYFSETQRNKGNFPGRFSGRQFSNSRSEMNVSTLELGDSALYLCASSLGTGTYEQYFGPGTRLTVT.

This chain connects TRBV7-8 to TRBJ2-1; TRBD2 matches 11 bases. The CDR3 contains 18 residues. Germline CDR1 is SGHVS and CDR2 is FQNEAQ. V lost 1 base and J lost 1; bases outside the gene matches: 6. The CDR3 is CASSLGFSGRGSYNEQFF. The CDR3 region has the DNA TGTGCCAGCAGCTTAGGGTTTAGCGGGAGGGGGTCCTACAATGAGCAGTTCTTC.